The 32 T cell receptor beta chains below were found in one sample sequenced in a study of blood T cell repertoires in COVID-19. Method: immunoSEQ multiplex PCR; TCRdb's copy keeps in-frame clones and lacks some. The sample carries 350,000 to 400,000 clones, just over 90% recorded once. Sequenced material: PBMCs or T cells enriched from blood (not recorded which). These receptor sequences come from a woman aged 40-49 years who had been exposed to COVID-19.

The rearrangement uses TRBV19 and TRBJ2-5; 9 positions match TRBD1. Trimming removed 5 bases from V and 10 bases from J; junction bases left unmatched: 14. This CDR3 contains 15 residues. CDR1 and CDR2 (germline): LNHDA, SQIVND (reference sequence). The CDR3 bases are TGTGCCAGTAGTCAAAGTCGGACAGGGGAGGCGAACCAGTACTTC. Translated, it gives CASSQSRTGEANQYF.

J is TRBJ2-2 and V is TRBV7-2; perhaps TRBD1 as D (6 bases). Germline-derived CDR1 and CDR2 are SGHTA and FQGNSA. V lost 5 bases, J lost 5 bases, and 12 bases lay in between. CDR3 length: 14 residues. The CDR3 region is CASSLRQVTGELFF. The CDR3 nucleotides are TGTGCCAGCAGCCTTCGACAGGTGACCGGGGAGCTGTTTTTT.

V is TRBV30 and J is TRBJ1-1; D perhaps matches TRBD1 (6 bases). The CDR3 is made up of 15 amino acids. The germline V gene encodes CDR1 GTSNPN and CDR2 SVGIG (reference sequence). Trimming pared 3 bases from V and 7 bases from J, leaving 21 bases between. The CDR3, as DNA: TGTGCCTGGAGACCAAAGGCCCCAGGGGTAATTGAAGCTTTCTTT. Amino acids: CAWRPKAPGVIEAFF. The variable domain in full, completed from reference TRBV30 and TRBJ1-1, reads SQTIHQWPATLVQPVGSPLSLECTVEGTSNPNLYWYRQAAGRGLQLLFYSVGIGQISSEVPQNLSASRPQDRQFILSSKKLLLSDSGFYLCAWRPKAPGVIEAFFGQGTRLTVV.

About this clone: The junction departs from germline at one end; a sequencing error may be responsible. The J gene is TRBJ2-5, the V gene TRBV11-3, with TRBD2 identical over 13 bases. The CDR3 runs to 15 residues. The germline V gene has CDR1 SGHNT and CDR2 YENEEA. CDR3 coding DNA: TGTGCCAGCAGCTTTAGGGGGACTAGCGGGGCCCCAGGGGACTTC. This sequence encodes CASSFRGTSGAPGDF.

V and J are TRBV21-1 and TRBJ1-3; TRBD1 is taken as the D call from the table, unchecked against the DNA. TRBV21-1 is marked as a pseudogene. The CDR3 extends over 16 amino acids. The CDR3 reads CASSKAWTVSGNTIYF. The DNA of the CDR3 is TGTGCCAGCAGCAAAGCTTGGACAGTCTCTGGAAACACCATATATTTT.

A single count supports this clone. In nucleotides, the CDR3 is TGTGCCAGCAGTGGGGACCCTCCAGGGGCTGAAGCTTTCTTT. Its translation is CASSGDPPGAEAFF. This chain joins TRBV2 and TRBJ1-1; the D gene is possibly TRBD1 (6 bases). Germline V gene sequence: CDR1 SNHLY, CDR2 FYNNEI. Trimming left V 4 bases short and J 6 bases short, with 15 bases between. The CDR3 runs 14 residues.

This clone was recorded only once. This rearrangement joins TRBV5-1 to TRBJ2-5; TRBD1 might be the D (5 bases). This CDR3 is 13 amino acids long. CDR1 is SGHRS and CDR2 is YFSETQ in the germline V gene. Trimming took off 2 bases at V and 5 bases at J, with 10 bases between the two ends. CDR3 residues: CASSLGAGETQYF. The CDR3, as DNA: TGCGCCAGCAGCTTAGGGGCCGGGGAGACCCAGTACTTC.

The chain carries TRBV7-2 and TRBJ2-5; TRBD2 matches 9 bases. V lost 2 bases to trimming and J lost 5 bases; unmatched junction nucleotides: 9. The germline V gene encodes CDR1 SGHTA and CDR2 FQGNSA. The CDR3 is 16 amino acids. DNA for the CDR3: TGTGCCAGCAGCTTAAGGGGGCGGCTAGCGGGGGAGACCCAGTACTTC. Its protein is CASSLRGRLAGETQYF.

V is TRBV5-1 and J is TRBJ1-1; D remains unclear. The CDR3 length is 12 residues. The germline CDR1 and CDR2 sequences are SGHRS and YFSETQ. Trimming pared 3 bases from V and 4 bases from J, leaving 7 bases between. The CDR3 nucleotides are TGCGCCAGCAGCTGGGAGGGCACTGAAGCTTTCTTT. It yields the protein CASSWEGTEAFF.

This clone appeared many times. V is TRBV10-2 and J is TRBJ2-2; 14 bases are shared with TRBD2. V was clipped by 3 bases and J by 3 bases; unmatched bases: 6. In germline, CDR1 is WSHSY, CDR2 SAAADI. The CDR3 is 18 residues long. CDR3 sequence (DNA): TGCGCCAGCAGTGATCAGGGACTAGCGGGGGCCTACACCGGGGAGCTGTTTTTT. Translating it yields CASSDQGLAGAYTGELFF.

The chain combines TRBV6-5 with TRBJ2-1; 10 bases align to TRBD2. Germline loops: CDR1 MNHEY, CDR2 SVGAGI. The CDR3 extends over 15 amino acids. The J segment lost 7 bases and the V segment lost 6 bases, leaving 9 bases of the junction unmatched. CDR3 sequence reads: CASSLAGADLNEQFF. The CDR3 region has the DNA TGTGCCAGCAGCCTAGCGGGAGCCGATCTGAATGAGCAGTTCTTC.

V gene TRBV6-2 or TRBV6-3 combines with J gene TRBJ2-7, with 9 bases fitting TRBD2. This CDR3 has 14 residues. Losses at the gene ends were 4 bases for V and 7 bases for J; bases not matched to a gene: 8. The germline gives CDR1 MNHEY, CDR2 SVGEGT. The CDR3 sequence: CASSLVAGAGEQYF. In DNA, the CDR3 is TGTGCCAGCAGTTTGGTAGCGGGGGCGGGAGAGCAGTACTTC.

About this clone: The sample has other DNA sequences that encode this CDR3 too. The J gene is TRBJ1-1, the V gene TRBV7-2; 7 bases agree with TRBD1. Germline lookup yields CDR1 SGHTA and CDR2 FQGNSA. The V segment lost 4 bases and the J segment 5 bases; nucleotides outside the gene matches: 1. This CDR3 comprises 12 residues. The CDR3 is CASSSTGTEAFF. Here the CDR3 DNA reads TGTGCCAGCAGCTCGACAGGGACTGAAGCTTTCTTT.

This sequence joins TRBV9 and TRBJ2-3, with 9 bases lining up with TRBD2. After removal of 3 bases from V and 5 bases from J, the junction contained 7 bases not matched to a gene. Germline CDR1 and CDR2: SGDLS and YYNGEE. CDR3 length: 15 amino acids. The DNA of the CDR3 is TGTGCCAGCAGCGGGTTGCGGGAGGGTAAAGATACGCAGTATTTT. The encoded protein is CASSGLREGKDTQYF.

This chain joins TRBV5-1 and TRBJ2-7; 10 bases are a match to TRBD2. This CDR3 comprises 16 residues. V lost 4 bases and J lost 6; bases outside the gene matches: 13. Germline CDR1 and CDR2: SGHRS and YFSETQ. This CDR3 is CASSAEPGLARGEQYF. The CDR3 DNA follows: TGCGCCAGCAGCGCGGAACCGGGACTAGCGAGGGGCGAGCAGTACTTC.

The chain joins TRBV12-3 or TRBV12-4 to TRBJ2-5, with 7 bases identical to TRBD2. CDR3 length: 13 residues. V gave up 3 bases and J gave up 5 bases; unmatched junction bases: 3. The CDR3 region has the DNA TGTGCCAGCAGTTTGGGAGGGATGGAGACCCAGTACTTC. Encoded protein: CASSLGGMETQYF.

In DNA, the CDR3 is TGTGCCAGCAGCAAGAGCGGGACAGGGGGAGGAGAGACCCAGTACTTC. It is translated as CASSKSGTGGGETQYF. The genes are TRBV7-6 and TRBJ2-5; 11 bases align to TRBD1. V lost 5 bases and J lost 4; bases outside the gene matches: 9. This CDR3 region has 16 residues. Germline values: CDR1 SGHVS, CDR2 FNYEAQ.

The gene calls are TRBV10-1 and TRBJ1-6; the match to TRBD1 covers 7 bases. Looked up from germline, CDR1 is WNHNN and CDR2 is SYGVQD (reference sequence). The CDR3 totals 18 residues. The J segment lost 0 bases and the V segment lost 0 bases, leaving 5 bases of the junction unmatched. The CDR3 spells CASSESDRLSSYNSPLHF. The DNA for the CDR3 is TGCGCCAGCAGTGAGTCGGACAGGCTGAGCTCCTATAATTCACCCCTCCACTTT.

This sequence joins TRBV6-1 and TRBJ2-1; 9 nucleotides line up with TRBD2. CDR3 size: 17 residues. Trimming at V came to 0 bases and at J to 3 bases, leaving 6 bases not matched to a gene. Per the germline V gene, CDR1 is MNHNS and CDR2 is SASEGT. In nucleotides, the CDR3 is TGTGCCAGCAGTGAAGCGGATAGCGGGAGCGACTACAATGAGCAGTTCTTC. Its translation is CASSEADSGSDYNEQFF.

This clone has a handful of counts. The CDR3 protein is CASQPGQGDEQYF. DNA of the CDR3: TGTGCCAGCCAGCCGGGACAGGGGGACGAGCAGTACTTC. The chain recombines TRBV6-5 with TRBJ2-7; TRBD1 matches at 11 bases. The trim removed 8 bases at V and 5 bases at J, leaving 5 bases unmatched. Germline loops: CDR1 MNHEY, CDR2 SVGAGI. The CDR3 runs to 13 residues.

This clone was observed a single time. The J gene is TRBJ1-3, the V gene TRBV11-2; D perhaps matches TRBD1 (5 bases). CDR3 length equals 17 residues. Trimming removed 1 base from V and 4 bases from J, with 17 bases in between. CDR1 is SGHAT, CDR2 FQNNGV, per germline. CDR3: CASSLVVTGTGGNTIYF. DNA of the CDR3: TGTGCCAGCAGCTTAGTCGTTACAGGAACCGGGGGAAACACCATATATTTT.

The CDR3 DNA reads TGTGCCAGCAGCCCCCGGGGGCTAGCGGGCACCTACAATGAGCAGTTCTTC. This sequence encodes CASSPRGLAGTYNEQFF. The V and J genes are TRBV9 and TRBJ2-1; 8 bases map to TRBD2. Germline values: CDR1 SGDLS, CDR2 YYNGEE. V dropped 4 bases and J dropped 2; count of bases not matched to a gene: 11. The CDR3 length is 17 residues.

V gene TRBV7-2 combines with J gene TRBJ2-1; TRBD2 aligns across 9 bases. With V trimmed by 5 bases and J by 9 bases, 8 bases remained unmatched. This CDR3 spans 14 amino acids. Germline V gene data show CDR1 as SGHTA and CDR2 as FQGNSA. CDR3 sequence: CASSPLAGGVEQFF. The CDR3 DNA reads as TGTGCCAGCAGCCCCCTGGCGGGAGGGGTTGAGCAGTTCTTC.

The rearrangement links TRBV6-1 to TRBJ2-2; D unclear. The CDR3 has 12 amino acids. Germline CDR1 is MNHNS and CDR2 is SASEGT. Trimming removed 3 bases at V and 6 bases at J, with 5 bases between. DNA for the CDR3: TGTGCCAGCAGTGAGCTAGCCGGGGAGCTGTTTTTT. Its translation: CASSELAGELFF.

This clone was observed once. The gene calls are TRBV5-1 and TRBJ1-2, with a possible D match to TRBD1 (5 bases). The CDR3 consists of 15 residues. Trimming left V 1 base short and J 3 bases short, with 13 bases between. Germline CDR1 reads SGHRS; CDR2 reads YFSETQ. The CDR3 DNA is TGCGCCAGCAGCTTGTCAGGCAGGGCTGACTATGGCTACACCTTC. It specifies CASSLSGRADYGYTF.

This rearrangement joins TRBV24-1 to TRBJ1-2; D call uncertain. The CDR3 is 11 residues long. The V and J ends lost 6 bases and 8 bases respectively, with 9 bases between them. Germline V gene lookup returns CDR1 KGHDR and CDR2 SFDVKD. Here the CDR3 DNA reads TGTGCCACCAGTTCATCGAGGGGCTACACCTTC. Its protein product is CATSSSRGYTF.

The chain is built from TRBV5-1 and TRBJ1-1, with a tentative D call TRBD1 (5 bases). From germline, CDR1 is SGHRS and CDR2 YFSETQ. Trimming shortened V by 4 bases and J by 3 bases, and 16 bases separated the two germline ends. The CDR3 contains 15 residues. The chain's CDR3 is CASSPWDLAYTEAFF. DNA for the CDR3: TGCGCCAGCAGCCCTTGGGACCTAGCGTACACTGAAGCTTTCTTT.

V and J are TRBV6-2 or TRBV6-3 and TRBJ1-5; D is unresolved. This CDR3 spans 13 amino acids. The ends were cut back, 0 bases at V and 6 bases at J, with 6 bases in the middle. Germline V CDR1 and CDR2: MNHEY, SVGEGT. The CDR3 sequence is CASSYSSVQPQHF. In nucleotides, the CDR3 is TGTGCCAGCAGTTACTCAAGCGTTCAGCCCCAGCATTTT.

This chain's CDR3 is CASSPRTGAREKLFF. The CDR3 nucleotides are TGTGCCAGCAGCCCCCGGACAGGGGCGCGGGAAAAACTGTTTTTT. The chain is built from TRBV11-2 and TRBJ1-4; TRBD1 matches at 9 bases. With 5 bases clipped from V and 8 bases from J, the junction kept 9 bases outside the gene matches. The CDR3 spans 15 residues. From germline, CDR1 is SGHAT and CDR2 FQNNGV.

The rearrangement joins TRBV2 to TRBJ1-2; D is uncertain. V lost 8 bases and J 0 bases, leaving 13 bases between the germline ends. This CDR3 is built from 14 residues. Germline assignment: CDR1 SNHLY and CDR2 FYNNEI. CDR3 protein: CASPPHGANYGYTF. In DNA, the CDR3 is TGTGCCAGCCCCCCCCACGGGGCTAACTATGGCTACACCTTC.

V usage is TRBV12-3 or TRBV12-4 and J usage is TRBJ2-2; D remains unclear. This CDR3 contains 13 residues. The V end was cut by 5 bases, the J end by 6 bases, with 10 bases between. The CDR3 is CASSPRWSGELFF. CDR3 coding DNA: TGTGCCAGCAGTCCGCGATGGTCCGGGGAGCTGTTTTTT.

In this sample, this clone turned up once. The chain carries TRBV19 and TRBJ1-2; TRBD1 matches at 7 bases. This CDR3 region has 16 residues. The germline V gene encodes CDR1 LNHDA and CDR2 SQIVND (reference sequence). The V and J ends lost 7 bases and 2 bases, in that order; junction bases with no gene match: 13. CDR3 in amino acids: CASTPGAGTANYGYTF. The CDR3, as DNA: TGTGCCAGTACCCCAGGGGCCGGGACAGCCAACTATGGCTACACCTTC.